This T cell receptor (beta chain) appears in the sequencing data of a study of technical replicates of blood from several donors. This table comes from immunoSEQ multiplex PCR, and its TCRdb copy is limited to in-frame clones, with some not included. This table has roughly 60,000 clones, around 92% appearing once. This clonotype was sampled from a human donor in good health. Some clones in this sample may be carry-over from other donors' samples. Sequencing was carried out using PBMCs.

The CDR3 DNA is TGCAGCGTAGACAGGGGAAGCACCGGGGAGCTGTTTTTT. Translating it yields CSVDRGSTGELFF. This chain links TRBV29-1 with TRBJ2-2; 8 nucleotides match TRBD1. The length of the CDR3 is 13 residues. CDR1 is SQVTM, CDR2 ANQGSEA, per germline. The V gene end was trimmed by 6 bases and the J gene end by 4 bases; junction bases not matched to a gene: 4.